The clone carrying this TCR beta chain has more than one count but fewer than ten. Its matching antigen is unknown. The entry originates in a study of CD8 T cells in ankylosing spondylitis. Notes on the study in general: Seemingly distinctive of ankylosing spondylitis blood was a TCR beta motif formed by eight highly homologous variants.

J lost 6 bases, V lost 4 bases, and 14 bases had no gene match. The CDR3 consists of 16 residues. The V gene's germline CDR1 is SGHDN and CDR2 FVKESK. Each CDR3 protein is one row after TCRdb ran MiXCR on the 5' RACE reads. The repertoire holds approximately 150,000 distinct CDR3 sequences, with about a third as singletons. The source is a male donor with ankylosing spondylitis. The chain couples TRBV14 to TRBJ2-7, with 8 bases aligning to TRBD2. The specimen was synovial fluid, either unsorted or a sorted T cell fraction (not recorded which). For the CDR3, the DNA is TGTGCCAGCAGCCGAGATTTACTAGCGGCCGGGGGCGAGCAGTACTTC. Its translation is CASSRDLLAAGGEQYF. The whole variable domain, remainder taken from reference TRBV14 and TRBJ2-7, is EAGVTQFPSHSVIEKGQTVTLRCDPISGHDNLYWYRRVMGKEIKFLLHFVKESKQDESGMPNNRFLAERTGGTYSTLKVQPAELEDSGVYFCASSRDLLAAGGEQYFGPGTRLTVT.